This TCR beta chain was sequenced for a study of identical twins. A single record per CDR3 protein comes from TCRdb applying MiXCR to the 5' RACE reads. This table has roughly 1.6 million distinct CDR3 sequences, less than 40% appearing once. There are a few counts of this clonotype. This sequence originates from a newborn girl in good health. Sequencing input: cord blood.

CDR3 region: CASSAAGGPNNEQFF. The CDR3, as DNA: TGTGCCAGCAGTGCAGCGGGAGGGCCTAACAATGAGCAGTTCTTC. V and J are TRBV6-5 and TRBJ2-1; TRBD2 matches 10 bases. With V trimmed by 5 bases and J by 5 bases, 6 bases remained unmatched. Germline CDR1 and CDR2: MNHEY and SVGAGI. The CDR3 runs to 15 residues.